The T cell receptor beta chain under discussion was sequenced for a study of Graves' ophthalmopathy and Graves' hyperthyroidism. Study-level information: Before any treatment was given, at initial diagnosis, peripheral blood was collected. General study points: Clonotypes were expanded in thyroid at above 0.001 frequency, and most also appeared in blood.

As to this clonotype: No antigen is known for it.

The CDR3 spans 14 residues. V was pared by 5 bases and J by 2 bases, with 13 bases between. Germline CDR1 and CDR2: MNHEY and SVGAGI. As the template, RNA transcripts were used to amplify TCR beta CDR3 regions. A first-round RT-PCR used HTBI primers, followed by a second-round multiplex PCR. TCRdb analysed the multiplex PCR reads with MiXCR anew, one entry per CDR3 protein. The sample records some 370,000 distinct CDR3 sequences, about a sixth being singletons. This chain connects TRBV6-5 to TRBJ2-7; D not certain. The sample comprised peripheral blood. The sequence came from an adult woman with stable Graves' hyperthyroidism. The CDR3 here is CASSHTVPPYEQYF. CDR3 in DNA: TGTGCCAGCAGTCACACCGTACCGCCCTACGAGCAGTACTTC.